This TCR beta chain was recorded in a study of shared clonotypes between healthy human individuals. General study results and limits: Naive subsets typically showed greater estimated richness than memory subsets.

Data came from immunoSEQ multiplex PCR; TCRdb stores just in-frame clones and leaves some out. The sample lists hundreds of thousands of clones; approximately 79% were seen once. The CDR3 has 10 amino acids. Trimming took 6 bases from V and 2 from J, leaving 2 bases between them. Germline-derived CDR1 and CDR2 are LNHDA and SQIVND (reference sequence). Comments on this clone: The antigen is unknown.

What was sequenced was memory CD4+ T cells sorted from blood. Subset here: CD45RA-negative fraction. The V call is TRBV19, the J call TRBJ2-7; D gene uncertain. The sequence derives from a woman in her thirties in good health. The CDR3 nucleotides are TGTGCCAGTAGCCCCTACGAGCAGTACTTC. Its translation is CASSPYEQYF.